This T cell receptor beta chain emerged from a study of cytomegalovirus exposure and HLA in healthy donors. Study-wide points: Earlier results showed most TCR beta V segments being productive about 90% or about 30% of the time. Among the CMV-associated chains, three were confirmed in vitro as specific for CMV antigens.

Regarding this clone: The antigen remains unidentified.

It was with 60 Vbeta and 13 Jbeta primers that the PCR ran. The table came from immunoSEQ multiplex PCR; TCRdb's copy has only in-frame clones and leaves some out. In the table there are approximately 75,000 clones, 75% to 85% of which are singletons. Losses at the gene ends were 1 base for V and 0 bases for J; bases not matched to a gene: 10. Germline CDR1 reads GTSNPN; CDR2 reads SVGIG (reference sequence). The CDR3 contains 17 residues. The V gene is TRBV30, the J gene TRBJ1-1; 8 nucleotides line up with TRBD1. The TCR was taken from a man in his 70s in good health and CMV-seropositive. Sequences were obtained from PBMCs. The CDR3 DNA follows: TGTGCCTGGAGTGGGGCCCGGACAGGGAGGGTGAACACTGAAGCTTTCTTT. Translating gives CAWSGARTGRVNTEAFF. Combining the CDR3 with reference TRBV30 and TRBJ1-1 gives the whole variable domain SQTIHQWPATLVQPVGSPLSLECTVEGTSNPNLYWYRQAAGRGLQLLFYSVGIGQISSEVPQNLSASRPQDRQFILSSKKLLLSDSGFYLCAWSGARTGRVNTEAFFGQGTRLTVV.